The 13 T cell receptor beta chains listed next were all sequenced from one sample in a study of technical replicates of blood from several donors. The protocol was immunoSEQ multiplex PCR, while the TCRdb copy is restricted to in-frame clones and leaves out a portion. The sample contains roughly 90,000 clones, 90% to 96% of which appear only once. Sequenced sample: T cells isolated from PBMCs. The receptors stem from a human donor in good health.

This sequence joins TRBV19 and TRBJ1-2; TRBD1 matches 7 bases. Trimming cost V 0 bases and J 5 bases; bases outside gene matches: 3. The CDR3 has 14 amino acids. Germline V gene lookup returns CDR1 LNHDA and CDR2 SQIVND (reference sequence). CDR3 DNA: TGTGCCAGTAGTATAGACTTCAGGGGGTATGGCTACACCTTC. It is translated as CASSIDFRGYGYTF.

The chain carries TRBV6-1 and TRBJ1-5; a possible D gene is TRBD1 (6 bases). The V end lost 3 bases, the J end lost 11 bases, and 14 bases lay between the germline ends. The germline V gene encodes CDR1 MNHNS and CDR2 SASEGT. This CDR3 region has 13 residues. CDR3 sequence (DNA): TGTGCCAGCAGTGAGGGGACAATAACGTCCCAGCATTTT. Amino acid sequence: CASSEGTITSQHF.

The V gene is TRBV4-2, the J gene TRBJ2-5, with TRBD2 matching over 7 bases. After removal of 4 bases from V and 2 bases from J, the junction contained 7 bases not matched to a gene. The CDR3 totals 15 residues. Germline V gene lookup returns CDR1 LGHNA and CDR2 YNFKEQ. CDR3 in DNA: TGTGCCAGCAGCCCTTCCCGAGCGGGACAAGAGACCCAGTACTTC. It yields the protein CASSPSRAGQETQYF.

The chain combines TRBV5-1 with TRBJ2-7, with 9 bases matching TRBD2. The CDR3 is made up of 16 amino acids. Losses at the gene ends were 0 bases for V and 5 bases for J; bases not matched to a gene: 9. CDR1 and CDR2 from the germline V gene are SGHRS and YFSETQ. CDR3 in amino acids: CASSLGGPSGRNEQYF. The CDR3 DNA is TGCGCCAGCAGCTTGGGGGGTCCCAGCGGGAGGAACGAGCAGTACTTC.

The chain combines TRBV5-1 with TRBJ2-5; 7 positions match TRBD2. The CDR3 sequence is 15 residues long. The germline V gene has CDR1 SGHRS and CDR2 YFSETQ. V shed 1 base, J shed 2 bases, and the junction held 5 bases outside the gene matches. In nucleotides, the CDR3 is TGCGCCAGCAGCTTGCTCAGCGGGACGCAAGAGACCCAGTACTTC. The encoded protein is CASSLLSGTQETQYF.

Written as DNA, the CDR3 is TGTGCCAGCATTGTTCGGGGTAGTAAAAACACTGAAGCTTTCTTT. It yields the protein CASIVRGSKNTEAFF. The rearrangement links TRBV6-1 to TRBJ1-1, with no clear D. CDR1 is MNHNS, CDR2 SASEGT, per germline. V lost 7 bases and J 2 bases, leaving 17 bases between the germline ends. The CDR3 length is 15 residues.

The chain carries TRBV6-5 and TRBJ1-4; D is unclear. The germline CDR1 and CDR2 sequences are MNHEY and SVGAGI. The CDR3 spans 14 residues. V lost 6 bases and J 1 base, leaving 9 bases between the germline ends. DNA for the CDR3: TGTGCCAGCAGGCGGGGAGGAACTAATGAAAAACTGTTTTTT. It encodes CASRRGGTNEKLFF.

This chain uses TRBV19 with TRBJ1-1, with D maybe TRBD1 (5 bases). CDR1 and CDR2 from the germline V gene are LNHDA and SQIVND (reference sequence). V was clipped by 7 bases and J by 6 bases, with 18 bases between them. The CDR3 runs to 14 residues. The CDR3 spells CASKRRGDVAEAFF. CDR3 nucleotides: TGTGCCAGTAAGCGCCGGGGGGACGTCGCTGAAGCTTTCTTT.

The chain combines TRBV4-3 with TRBJ2-1; D gene ambiguous. The germline gives CDR1 LGHNA, CDR2 YSLEER. The CDR3 sequence is 14 residues long. V was clipped by 1 base and J by 7 bases, with 11 bases between them. The CDR3 loop is CASSQVHGANEQFF. CDR3 DNA: TGCGCCAGCAGCCAAGTTCACGGAGCTAATGAGCAGTTCTTC.

The chain uses TRBV5-1 and TRBJ2-7; D gene ambiguous. Trimming cost V 2 bases and J 2 bases, with 11 bases left between them. The CDR3 covers 14 residues. Germline CDR1 reads SGHRS; CDR2 reads YFSETQ. In nucleotides, the CDR3 is TGCGCCAGCAGCTTACCGGGTCTTACCTACGAGCAGTACTTC. Residues: CASSLPGLTYEQYF.

This clone was recorded only once. The chain joins TRBV7-2 to TRBJ2-5; 10 bases align to TRBD2. The germline gives CDR1 SGHTA, CDR2 FQGNSA. The junction had 4 bases not matched to a gene; V was cut back by 1 base and J by 5 bases. CDR3 length equals 15 residues. The CDR3 nucleotides read TGTGCCAGCAGCTTAGGAGCGGGAGGGCCGGAGACCCAGTACTTC. This translates into CASSLGAGGPETQYF.

The chain couples TRBV5-4 to TRBJ2-5; maybe TRBD1 (5 bases). The V and J ends lost 4 bases and 3 bases respectively, with 13 bases between them. Germline V gives CDR1 SGHNT, CDR2 YYREEE (reference sequence). The CDR3 consists of 14 residues. The chain's CDR3 is CASSPPQDKETQYF. CDR3 coding DNA: TGTGCCAGCAGCCCCCCCCAGGACAAAGAGACCCAGTACTTC.

The chain employs TRBV29-1 and TRBJ1-2; no clear D gene. The V gene's germline CDR1 is SQVTM and CDR2 ANQGSEA. The CDR3 loop spans 13 amino acids. Trimming took off 5 bases at V and 0 bases at J, with 10 bases between the two ends. The CDR3 region has the DNA TGCAGCGTTTCCCAGGAAGCTAACTATGGCTACACCTTC. Protein sequence: CSVSQEANYGYTF. Looking up the rest from reference TRBV29-1 and TRBJ1-2 gives the full variable domain: SAVISQKPSRDICQRGTSLTIQCQVDSQVTMMFWYRQQPGQSLTLIATANQGSEATYESGFVIDKFPISRPNLTFSTLTVSNMSPEDSSIYLCSVSQEANYGYTFGSGTRLTVV.